This entry lists 14 T cell receptor beta chains sequenced from one sample in a study of blood T cell repertoires in COVID-19. Here immunoSEQ multiplex PCR was the method, and the copy in TCRdb shows in-frame clones only, minus some. The sample contains about 85,000 clones, roughly nine tenths of which appear only once. The sample consisted of peripheral blood. These receptors were taken from a man aged 55-75 years with acute or convalescent COVID-19.

This clone is labeled medium-sized (0.01 to 0.1%). The CDR3 sequence: CATSDTGALGQPQHF. The CDR3 bases are TGTGCCACCAGTGATACAGGGGCTCTAGGTCAGCCCCAGCATTTT. This sequence joins TRBV24-1 and TRBJ1-5, with TRBD1 matching over 7 bases. The germline V gene encodes CDR1 KGHDR and CDR2 SFDVKD. The junction had 7 bases not matched to a gene; V was cut back by 3 bases and J by 6 bases. This CDR3 has 15 amino acids.

The genes are TRBV24-1 and TRBJ2-3; TRBD2 matches at 9 bases. J gave up 5 bases and V 0 bases, and 2 bases lay outside the gene matches. Germline CDR1 and CDR2: KGHDR and SFDVKD. The CDR3 length is 15 residues. In DNA, the CDR3 is TGTGCCACCAGTGATTTGGCGGGGGGGAAAGATACGCAGTATTTT. It translates to CATSDLAGGKDTQYF.

The CDR3 sequence is CASSPWGMGGNSPLHF. CDR3 DNA sequence: TGTGCCAGCAGCCCCTGGGGGATGGGGGGTAATTCACCCCTCCACTTT. The V and J genes are TRBV9 and TRBJ1-6, with D possibly being TRBD1 (5 bases). The CDR3 is 16 amino acids. Between the trimmed V and J ends, which lost 4 bases and 6 bases, there was a span of 17 bases. Germline values: CDR1 SGDLS, CDR2 YYNGEE.

The chain joins TRBV14 to TRBJ1-1; D unclear. CDR1 is SGHDN and CDR2 is FVKESK in the germline V gene. V lost 1 base to trimming and J lost 0 bases, with 15 bases between them. The CDR3 extends over 17 amino acids. CDR3 DNA sequence: TGTGCCAGCAGCCAAGGGCACGGGGTAGGTTTGAACACTGAAGCTTTCTTT. Protein product: CASSQGHGVGLNTEAFF.

The chain combines TRBV6-2 or TRBV6-3 with TRBJ1-1; 9 nucleotides agree with TRBD1. From germline, CDR1 is MNHEY and CDR2 SVGEGT. V trimming: 4 bases; J trimming: 6 bases; junction bases outside the gene matches: 9. The CDR3 extends over 15 amino acids. CDR3 sequence (DNA): TGTGCCAGCAGTTTTCGACAGGGGGTGGCGTCTGAAGCTTTCTTT. It is translated as CASSFRQGVASEAFF.

This clone was counted a few times. The chain employs TRBV10-1 and TRBJ1-2; no firm D call. V lost 3 bases and J 6 bases, leaving 8 bases between the germline ends. Germline CDR1 reads WNHNN; CDR2 reads SYGVQD (reference sequence). This CDR3 region has 12 residues. CDR3: CASSDRRDGYTF. The CDR3 bases are TGCGCCAGCAGTGACCGGAGGGATGGCTACACCTTC.

The CDR3 spells CASSPPGGSTDTQYF. For the CDR3, the DNA is TGTGCCAGCAGTCCCCCAGGGGGTAGCACAGATACGCAGTATTTT. This chain uses TRBV7-9 with TRBJ2-3, with TRBD1 identical over 7 bases. Germline V gene lookup returns CDR1 SEHNR and CDR2 FQNEAQ (reference sequence). V lost 6 bases, J lost 0 bases, and 6 bases stayed unmatched. This CDR3 is 15 amino acids long.

CDR3 nucleotide sequence: TGCGCCAGCAGCCAAGAGGACATCTCTGGAAACACCATATATTTT. Translating gives CASSQEDISGNTIYF. V usage is TRBV4-3 and J usage is TRBJ1-3; TRBD1 might be the D (5 bases). Germline V lookup: CDR1 LGHNA, CDR2 YSLEER. This CDR3 contains 15 residues. V dropped 0 bases and J dropped 0 bases, with 6 bases sitting between them.

This chain joins TRBV29-1 and TRBJ1-1; tentative D call: TRBD1 (6 bases). From germline, CDR1 is SQVTM and CDR2 ANQGSEA. Trimming removed 6 bases from V and 4 bases from J, with 18 bases in between. The CDR3 spans 14 residues. CDR3 amino acids: CSVTLLGGGTEAFF. DNA of the CDR3: TGCAGCGTCACGCTATTGGGAGGGGGCACTGAAGCTTTCTTT.

The chain couples TRBV11-2 to TRBJ1-4; a weak D match, TRBD1 (6 bases). V dropped 5 bases and J dropped 7 bases, with 14 bases sitting between them. The V gene's germline CDR1 is SGHAT and CDR2 FQNNGV. The CDR3 runs 14 residues. CDR3 DNA: TGTGCCAGCAGCCAAACCGGGACACGTGAAAAACTGTTTTTT. This codes for CASSQTGTREKLFF.

This clone came up once. The J gene is TRBJ1-1, the V gene TRBV2; possible D gene TRBD1, 6 bases. CDR3 length: 16 amino acids. V gave up 5 bases and J gave up 4 bases, with 20 bases separating them. Germline assignment: CDR1 SNHLY and CDR2 FYNNEI. The CDR3 nucleotides are TGTGCCAGCAGTATTCAGGGGAGGGGTCGAGGCACTGAAGCTTTCTTT. Its protein product is CASSIQGRGRGTEAFF.

This rearrangement joins TRBV10-3 to TRBJ1-3; D is undetermined. Looked up from germline, CDR1 is ENHRY and CDR2 is SYGVKD. Deletions cut 10 bases from V and 0 bases from J, with 10 bases between. CDR3 length: 13 residues. CDR3 amino acids: CATGRDSGNTIYF. The CDR3 region has the DNA TGTGCCACAGGACGGGACTCTGGAAACACCATATATTTT.

The chain links TRBV18 to TRBJ1-1; D gene ambiguous. Deletions cut 2 bases from V and 5 bases from J, with 15 bases between. From germline, CDR1 is KGHSH and CDR2 LQKENI. The CDR3 length is 15 residues. The CDR3 nucleotides read TGTGCCAGCTCACCATCAGGAGGACCTTGGACTGAAGCTTTCTTT. Translation gives CASSPSGGPWTEAFF.

The CDR3 sequence is CASGLADPGTGVRTDTQYF. The CDR3 DNA reads as TGTGCTAGTGGTTTGGCTGACCCCGGGACAGGGGTCCGCACAGATACGCAGTATTTT. This chain links TRBV12-5 with TRBJ2-3; 10 bases match TRBD1. Losses at the gene ends were 1 base for V and 1 base for J; bases not matched to a gene: 11. Germline CDR1 and CDR2: LGHNT and FRNRAP. This CDR3 has 19 amino acids.